The next 4 T cell receptor beta chains were all read from a single sample in a study of T cell responses to AZD1222 COVID-19 vaccine. Measured with immunoSEQ multiplex PCR; TCRdb has only the in-frame clones, and not every one. The table lists 100,000 to 150,000 clones, 75% to 90% of them singletons. The specimen was peripheral blood, collected on day 0 of AZD1222 vaccination. The source is an adult in good health.

The V gene is TRBV7-9, the J gene TRBJ1-4; 7 bases align to TRBD1. The length of the CDR3 is 16 residues. J lost 5 bases, V lost 2 bases, and 8 bases had no gene match. Per germline, CDR1 SEHNR and CDR2 FQNEAQ (reference sequence). CDR3 sequence: CASSLPGDRSNEKLFF. The DNA for the CDR3 is TGTGCCAGCAGCTTACCGGGGGACAGATCGAATGAAAAACTGTTTTTT.

The V and J genes are TRBV6-5 and TRBJ1-3; D call uncertain. Germline V gene lookup returns CDR1 MNHEY and CDR2 SVGAGI. The CDR3 loop spans 14 amino acids. Trimming stripped 11 bases from V and 4 bases from J, with 18 bases between. The CDR3 reads CAYSWALGGNTIYF. The DNA for the CDR3 is TGTGCCTACTCTTGGGCCTTGGGAGGAAACACCATATATTTT.

This clone was picked up one time. The genes are TRBV6-6 and TRBJ2-7; D not resolved. V lost 0 bases and J 2 bases, leaving 8 bases between the germline ends. The CDR3 contains 14 residues. Per germline, CDR1 MNHNY and CDR2 SVGAGI (reference sequence). Here the CDR3 DNA reads TGTGCCAGCAGTTACTCAGCGACGACCTACGAGCAGTACTTC. Translating it yields CASSYSATTYEQYF.

The J gene is TRBJ2-2, the V gene TRBV9; TRBD1 aligns across 7 bases. J lost 5 bases, V lost 4 bases, and 11 bases had no gene match. In germline, CDR1 is SGDLS, CDR2 YYNGEE. The CDR3 length is 16 residues. This CDR3 is CASSPRDRWETGELFF. The CDR3 DNA sequence: TGTGCCAGCAGCCCCCGGGACAGATGGGAGACCGGGGAGCTGTTTTTT. Variable domain in full (rest from reference TRBV9 and TRBJ2-2): DSGVTQTPKHLITATGQRVTLRCSPRSGDLSVYWYQQSLDQGLQFLIQYYNGEERAKGNILERFSAQQFPDLHSELNLSSLELGDSALYFCASSPRDRWETGELFFGEGSRLTVL.